The 4 T cell receptor beta chains given below trace back to one sample, sequenced in a study of T cell changes during pregnancy in multiple sclerosis. TCRdb keeps only in-frame clones here, not all; method: immunoSEQ multiplex PCR. This table has around 40,000 clones, 75% to 95% appearing once. Specimen: CD4+ T cells from peripheral blood mononuclear cells, collected in the second trimester of pregnancy. These TCRs come from a female donor in good health, enrolled as a control in a pregnancy study.

The chain joins TRBV19 to TRBJ2-3, with D maybe TRBD2 (5 bases). V dropped 6 bases and J dropped 3 bases, with 16 bases sitting between them. Germline V gene data show CDR1 as LNHDA and CDR2 as SQIVND (reference sequence). The CDR3 has 15 residues. The CDR3 loop is CASSLRPRETDTQYF. CDR3 in DNA: TGTGCCAGTAGCCTCAGACCCCGGGAAACAGATACGCAGTATTTT.

This rearrangement joins TRBV27 to TRBJ2-7; D is perhaps TRBD2 (5 bases). Trimming removed 6 bases from V and 6 bases from J, with 15 bases in between. Germline CDR1 reads MNHEY; CDR2 reads SMNVEV (reference sequence). CDR3 length equals 13 residues. CDR3 amino acids: CASRRASPAEQYF. CDR3 DNA sequence: TGTGCCAGCAGGAGGGCCTCGCCTGCCGAGCAGTACTTC.

The V gene is TRBV6-5, the J gene TRBJ2-3; 7 bases align to TRBD1. This CDR3 has 14 residues. Germline trimming cut 5 bases from V and 8 bases from J; bases unmatched to any gene: 10. In germline, CDR1 is MNHEY, CDR2 SVGAGI. CDR3 residues: CASSKGGYLVTQYF. Here the CDR3 DNA reads TGTGCCAGCAGTAAAGGGGGCTATTTAGTTACGCAGTATTTT.

This clone was seen more than once but under ten times. The rearrangement links TRBV30 to TRBJ1-1; D may be TRBD1 (5 bases). Germline CDR1 is GTSNPN and CDR2 is SVGIG (reference sequence). V was clipped by 6 bases and J by 11 bases, with 16 bases between them. The CDR3 has 11 amino acids. The CDR3 spells CACSKTRGAFF. The CDR3 bases are TGTGCCTGTAGTAAAACCCGGGGGGCTTTCTTT.